Listed below are T cell receptor beta chains from one sample, sequenced in a study of blood T cell repertoires in COVID-19. Clones were read by immunoSEQ multiplex PCR, and TCRdb kept only the in-frame ones, dropping some. The data hold 50,000 to 65,000 clones, with approximately 92% observed a single time. Sequencing input: peripheral blood. These receptor sequences come from a human donor in a cohort sampled during active COVID-19. The CDR3 runs from the conserved cysteine through the conserved F or W. Each record gives: V gene, clone size, J gene, D gene, CDR3 DNA, CDR3 protein. D genes are given only for firm matches. A row's size may be missing; if present it is once, few, many or a size class.

TRBV2,-,TRBJ2-7,-,TGTGCCAGCAGTGAAGCGCGGGTAGACTACGAGCAGTACTTC,CASSEARVDYEQYF
TRBV7-2,-,TRBJ2-1,-,TGTGCCAGCAGATTAGGGCCAAACAATGAGCAGTTCTTC,CASRLGPNNEQFF
TRBV6-1,-,TRBJ2-6,-,TGTGCCAGCAGTGAATCCCGATCGTTAACACGTCTCGGGGCCAACGTCCTGACTTTC,CASSESRSLTRLGANVLTF
TRBV15,-,TRBJ2-1,-,TGTGCCACCAGCAGAGATGCCATACAGGACCCGTTCTTC,CATSRDAIQDPFF
TRBV7-9,-,TRBJ2-1,TRBD1,TGTGCCAGCAGCCGACAGGGGATCTACTACAATGAGCAGTTCTTC,CASSRQGIYYNEQFF
TRBV30,-,TRBJ2-1,TRBD2,TGTGCCTGGGGGACTAGCGGGAGTGGCGATGAGCAGTTCTTC,CAWGTSGSGDEQFF
TRBV5-1,once,TRBJ2-1,TRBD2,TGCGCCAGCAGCAGAACTAGCGGGAGGGCCAATGAGCAGTTCTTC,CASSRTSGRANEQFF
TRBV5-4,-,TRBJ2-1,TRBD2,TGTGCCAGCAGCTGGACTAGGGGAGCTTACAATGAGCAGTTCTTC,CASSWTRGAYNEQFF
TRBV2,-,TRBJ2-3,TRBD1,TGTGCCAGCCAGGGACAGGGTCACGATACGCAGTATTTT,CASQGQGHDTQYF
TRBV24-1,once,TRBJ2-1,-,TGTGCCACCAGTGAGTCCCTCAGGAATGAGCAGTTCTTC,CATSESLRNEQFF
TRBV6-6,-,TRBJ2-7,-,TGTGCCAGGGGCCTTTTCGCCACCTCATACGAGCAGTACTTC,CARGLFATSYEQYF
TRBV3-1/TRBV3-2,-,TRBJ1-1,-,TGTGCCAGCAGCCATCGCAAGGGAGGGAACACTGAAGCTTTCTTT,CASSHRKGGNTEAFF
TRBV4-3,-,TRBJ2-5,TRBD1,TGCGCCAGCAGCCAAGAGAGGGGGACAGGGTACGGAGAGACCCAGTACTTC,CASSQERGTGYGETQYF
TRBV5-6,-,TRBJ2-7,TRBD2,TGTGCCAGCAGCTTGGGGGTGACTAGCGGACTAAGCTCCTACGAGCAGTACTTC,CASSLGVTSGLSSYEQYF
TRBV28,-,TRBJ2-7,-,TGTGCCAGCAGTGGGAGCTCCTACGAGCAGTACTTC,CASSGSSYEQYF
TRBV15,-,TRBJ2-7,TRBD2,TGTGCCACCAGCGAACTAGCGGGAGCTTACTACGAGCAGTACTTC,CATSELAGAYYEQYF
TRBV7-8,-,TRBJ2-3,-,TGTGCCAGCAGGGGTGGGGGCTGGGCAGATACGCAGTATTTT,CASRGGGWADTQYF
TRBV18,-,TRBJ2-7,-,TGTGCCAGCTCACCATCGGGGGGCCTTTACGAGCAGTACTTC,CASSPSGGLYEQYF
TRBV20-1,-,TRBJ2-7,TRBD2,TGCAGTGCTAGTAACCTAGCGGAGACTACGGGGAGGGAGCAGTACTTC,CSASNLAETTGREQYF
TRBV24-1,-,TRBJ2-2,-,TGTGCCACCAGTGATTTCGCAGGCGGGGAGCTGTTTTTT,CATSDFAGGELFF
TRBV4-3,once,TRBJ2-3,-,TGCGCCAGCAGCCAAGATTATCTCGATACGCAGTATTTT,CASSQDYLDTQYF
TRBV7-9,-,TRBJ2-5,-,TGTGCCGTGACAATTCAAGAGACCCAGTACTTC,CAVTIQETQYF
TRBV3-1/TRBV3-2,-,TRBJ1-1,TRBD1,TGTGCCAGCAGCCAAGGTGACAGGGTGAACACTGAAGCTTTCTTT,CASSQGDRVNTEAFF
TRBV20-1,-,TRBJ2-3,-,TGCAGTGCTAGTAGCGATACTAGCACAGATACGCAGTATTTT,CSASSDTSTDTQYF
TRBV7-5,-,TRBJ2-7,-,TGTGCCAGAAGCTTACAAACCTACGAGCAGTACTTC,CARSLQTYEQYF
TRBV19,-,TRBJ2-7,TRBD2,TGTGCCACCCGAAGTCTAGCGGGAGTGAAGTACGAGCAGTACTTC,CATRSLAGVKYEQYF
TRBV13,-,TRBJ1-1,TRBD1,TGTGCCAGCAGCGTACAGGGGGCCCCGAACACTGAAGCTTTCTTT,CASSVQGAPNTEAFF
TRBV7-2,-,TRBJ2-7,-,TGTGCCAGCAGCCATCAGACAGAATCCTACGAGCAGTACTTC,CASSHQTESYEQYF
TRBV5-8,-,TRBJ2-2,TRBD2,TGTGCCAGCAGCTTAGTAGCGGGGACCGGGGAGCTGTTTTTT,CASSLVAGTGELFF
TRBV7-9,-,TRBJ1-5,-,TGTGCCAGCAGTCTGGGGTCGGGACAGCCCCAGCATTTT,CASSLGSGQPQHF
TRBV7-3,many,TRBJ2-3,-,TGTGCCAGCACCCCCCTCCCGGGTGATACGCAGTATTTT,CASTPLPGDTQYF
TRBV4-1,-,TRBJ2-5,-,TGCGCCAGCAGCCAAGAAAACCAGGGGCTAGAGACCCAGTACTTC,CASSQENQGLETQYF
TRBV27,-,TRBJ2-5,TRBD2,TGTGCCAGCAGAGGGAGGGCCTCGGGAGAGACCCAGTACTTC,CASRGRASGETQYF
TRBV4-3,once,TRBJ2-3,TRBD2,TGCGCCAGCAGCCCGACCCCACTAGCGGGGACGCCTGGAAATACGCAGTATTTT,CASSPTPLAGTPGNTQYF
TRBV7-3,-,TRBJ1-5,-,TGTGCCAGCAGTTCCGACTCGAGCAATCAGCCCCAGCATTTT,CASSSDSSNQPQHF
TRBV7-9,-,TRBJ1-4,-,TGTGCCAGCAGCTCCGAGGGGGTGACTAATGAAAAACTGTTTTTT,CASSSEGVTNEKLFF
TRBV27,once,TRBJ2-5,-,TGTGCCAGCAGTAAAGGGGGAGTTGGGACCCAGTACTTC,CASSKGGVGTQYF
TRBV28,once,TRBJ1-2,TRBD1,TGTGCCAGCAGTTCCCCGCGACAGGGTGGCGGCTACACCTTC,CASSSPRQGGGYTF
TRBV4-3,-,TRBJ2-1,TRBD2,TGCGCCAGCAGCCCGGGGATAGCGGGAGTGGCTGAGCAGTTCTTC,CASSPGIAGVAEQFF
TRBV4-2,-,TRBJ2-3,-,TGTGCCAGCAGTGCGGCCACGCAGTATTTT,CASSAATQYF
TRBV18,-,TRBJ2-7,TRBD1,TGTGCCAGCTCACAGGGACAGGGTGTCCACGAGCAGTACTTC,CASSQGQGVHEQYF
TRBV7-9,-,TRBJ2-3,TRBD2,TGTGCCAGCAGCTTCCCCTCTAGCGGGAGGGCCCTAACAGATACGCAGTATTTT,CASSFPSSGRALTDTQYF